The next 15 T cell receptor beta chains were all read from a single sample in a study of OX40 agonist ivuxolimab in advanced cancers. The repertoire was sequenced with immunoSEQ multiplex PCR; TCRdb's copy has only in-frame clones and lacks some. The sample holds 65,000 to 75,000 clones, 88% seen once. Sample: CD4+ or CD8+ T cells sorted from blood, taken in a trial of the OX40 agonist ivuxolimab. The receptors originated from an adult with an advanced solid tumor such as melanoma, head and neck, liver or kidney cancer.

This chain links TRBV5-1 with TRBJ1-6, with D unclear. The CDR3 has 14 amino acids. Germline lookup yields CDR1 SGHRS and CDR2 YFSETQ. V was cut by 2 bases and J by 6 bases, with 9 bases left in between. CDR3 loop: CASSFAMGNSPLHF. CDR3 nucleotide sequence: TGCGCCAGCAGCTTCGCTATGGGTAATTCACCCCTCCACTTT.

The chain joins TRBV5-1 to TRBJ1-6; D remains unclear. CDR1 and CDR2 (germline): SGHRS, YFSETQ. Trimming took off 1 base at V and 5 bases at J, with 7 bases between the two ends. The CDR3 spans 14 residues. The DNA of the CDR3 is TGCGCCAGCAGCTTGAGGCAGAATAATTCACCCCTCCACTTT. Protein product: CASSLRQNNSPLHF. The full variable domain, completed using reference TRBV5-1 and TRBJ1-6, is KAGVTQTPRYLIKTRGQQVTLSCSPISGHRSVSWYQQTPGQGLQFLFEYFSETQRNKGNFPGRFSGRQFSNSRSEMNVSTLELGDSALYLCASSLRQNNSPLHFGNGTRLTVT.

The rearrangement links TRBV6-4 to TRBJ1-1; D gene uncertain. Trimming pared 3 bases from V and 3 bases from J, leaving 8 bases between. Germline V CDR1 and CDR2: MRHNA, SNTAGT. There are 13 residues in the CDR3. The CDR3: CASSDQAYTEAFF. The CDR3 bases are TGTGCCAGCAGTGATCAGGCGTACACTGAAGCTTTCTTT.

The chain combines TRBV18 with TRBJ1-2; possibly TRBD1 for D (6 bases). The germline gives CDR1 KGHSH, CDR2 LQKENI. The CDR3 sequence is 17 residues long. Trimming removed 0 bases from V and 2 bases from J, with 16 bases in between. This chain's CDR3 is CASSPPIITGYNYGYTF. For the CDR3, the DNA is TGTGCCAGCTCACCACCGATAATCACAGGGTACAACTATGGCTACACCTTC. The whole variable domain, remainder taken from reference TRBV18 and TRBJ1-2, is NAGVMQNPRHLVRRRGQEARLRCSPMKGHSHVYWYRQLPEEGLKFMVYLQKENIIDESGMPKERFSAEFPKEGPSILRIQQVVRGDSAAYFCASSPPIITGYNYGYTFGSGTRLTVV.

This chain uses TRBV28 with TRBJ1-5, with TRBD1 as a possible D gene (5 bases). The length of the CDR3 is 13 residues. Between the trimmed V and J ends, which lost 10 bases and 3 bases, there was a span of 13 bases. Germline assignment: CDR1 MDHEN and CDR2 SYDVKM. The chain's CDR3 is CATRWGVNQPQHF. The CDR3 coding sequence is TGTGCCACCCGATGGGGGGTCAATCAGCCCCAGCATTTT. Full variable domain (outside the CDR3, taken from reference TRBV28 and TRBJ1-5): DVKVTQSSRYLVKRTGEKVFLECVQDMDHENMFWYRQDPGLGLRLIYFSYDVKMKEKGDIPEGYSVSREKKERFSLILESASTNQTSMYLCATRWGVNQPQHFGDGTRLSIL.

The chain recombines TRBV5-1 with TRBJ2-5; 8 bases agree with TRBD1. The CDR3 covers 15 residues. J gave up 5 bases and V 3 bases, and 9 bases lay outside the gene matches. The germline V gene encodes CDR1 SGHRS and CDR2 YFSETQ. DNA for the CDR3: TGCGCCAGCAGCTCCATGACAGGGGAGGAGGAGACCCAGTACTTC. Its translation: CASSSMTGEEETQYF.

A few counts support this clone. This chain links TRBV7-2 with TRBJ1-5; D is ambiguous. CDR1 and CDR2 from the germline V gene are SGHTA and FQGNSA. The germline V and J ends were trimmed by 2 bases and 5 bases, with 7 bases remaining between them. CDR3 length equals 13 residues. CDR3 protein: CASSLLWDQPQHF. CDR3 nucleotides: TGTGCCAGCAGCTTATTATGGGATCAGCCCCAGCATTTT.

This chain links TRBV5-6 with TRBJ2-1; the D call may be TRBD1 or TRBD2 (5 bases each). Trimming shortened V by 3 bases and J by 0 bases, and 16 bases separated the two germline ends. Germline CDR1 and CDR2: SGHDT and YYEEEE. This CDR3 region has 17 residues. The CDR3: CASSSSSWGSSYNEQFF. In DNA form, the CDR3 reads TGTGCCAGCAGCTCATCAAGCTGGGGGAGCTCCTACAATGAGCAGTTCTTC.

The chain combines TRBV5-1 with TRBJ2-3, with 10 bases that match TRBD2. The CDR3 spans 14 residues. Germline V gives CDR1 SGHRS, CDR2 YFSETQ. V dropped 4 bases and J dropped 4; count of bases not matched to a gene: 3. CDR3 protein: CASSGTSAPDTQYF. The CDR3, as DNA: TGCGCCAGCAGCGGGACTAGCGCCCCAGATACGCAGTATTTT.

The chain has TRBV14 and TRBJ2-1; no clear D. Germline-derived CDR1 and CDR2 are SGHDN and FVKESK. The length of the CDR3 is 13 residues. V was clipped by 1 base and J by 7 bases, with 8 bases between them. The CDR3 loop reads CASSQVLGNEQFF. The CDR3 bases are TGTGCCAGCAGCCAAGTGTTGGGGAATGAGCAGTTCTTC.

The V call is TRBV7-9, the J call TRBJ2-7; D is perhaps TRBD1 (6 bases). V lost 5 bases and J 5 bases, leaving 19 bases between the germline ends. Per the germline V gene, CDR1 is SEHNR and CDR2 is FQNEAQ (reference sequence). The CDR3 has 15 residues. The CDR3 coding sequence is TGTGCCAGCAGCGCCACCAGGGGTTACGCCAACGAGCAGTACTTC. It encodes CASSATRGYANEQYF.

The chain couples TRBV5-1 to TRBJ1-2; 7 nucleotides match TRBD1. Trimming took 4 bases from V and 0 from J; bases not matched to a gene: 15. The CDR3 loop spans 18 amino acids. Germline V gene data show CDR1 as SGHRS and CDR2 as YFSETQ. CDR3 coding DNA: TGCGCCAGCAGCATACCTCCCGGGACAGTCTCGGCTAACTATGGCTACACCTTC. Amino acids: CASSIPPGTVSANYGYTF.

The CDR3 sequence is CASSQDRGGLGEKLFF. The CDR3 bases are TGCGCCAGCAGCCAAGATAGAGGGGGCTTGGGTGAAAAACTGTTTTTT. The gene calls are TRBV4-1 and TRBJ1-4; TRBD1 agrees at 7 bases. J lost 7 bases, V lost 0 bases, and 8 bases had no gene match. Per the germline V gene, CDR1 is MGHRA and CDR2 is YSYEKL. The CDR3 extends over 16 amino acids.

V is TRBV6-5 and J is TRBJ2-5; D is tentatively TRBD1 or TRBD2 (6 bases each). Between the trimmed V and J ends, which lost 8 bases and 4 bases, there was a span of 11 bases. Germline V gives CDR1 MNHEY, CDR2 SVGAGI. The CDR3 length is 12 residues. The CDR3 bases are TGTGCCAGCGGAGGGGGGAGAGAGACCCAGTACTTC. It is translated as CASGGGRETQYF.

The V gene is TRBV6-1, the J gene TRBJ1-5, with TRBD1 matching 9 bases. V shed 4 bases, J shed 1 base, and the junction held 5 bases outside the gene matches. The CDR3 runs to 16 residues. Germline loops: CDR1 MNHNS, CDR2 SASEGT. As DNA, the CDR3 is TGTGCCAGCAGTGGATGGACAGGGGAAAGCAATCAGCCCCAGCATTTT. Translation: CASSGWTGESNQPQHF.